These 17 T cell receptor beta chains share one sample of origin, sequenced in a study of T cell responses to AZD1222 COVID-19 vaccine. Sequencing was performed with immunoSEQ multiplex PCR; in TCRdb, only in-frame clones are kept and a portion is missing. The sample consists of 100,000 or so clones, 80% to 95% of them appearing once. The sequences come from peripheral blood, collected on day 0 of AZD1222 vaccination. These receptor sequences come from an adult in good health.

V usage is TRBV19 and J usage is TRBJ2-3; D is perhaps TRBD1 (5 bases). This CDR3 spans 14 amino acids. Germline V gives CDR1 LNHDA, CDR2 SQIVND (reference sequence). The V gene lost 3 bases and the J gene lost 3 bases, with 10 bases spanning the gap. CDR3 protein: CASSMGQVTDTQYF. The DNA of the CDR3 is TGTGCCAGTAGTATGGGGCAGGTAACAGATACGCAGTATTTT.

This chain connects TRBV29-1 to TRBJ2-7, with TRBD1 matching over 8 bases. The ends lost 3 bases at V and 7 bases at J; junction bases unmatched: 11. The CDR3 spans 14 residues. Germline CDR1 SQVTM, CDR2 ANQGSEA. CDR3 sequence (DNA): TGCAGCGTTGAGCTGGACAGGGTTTTTCGGGAGCAGTACTTC. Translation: CSVELDRVFREQYF.

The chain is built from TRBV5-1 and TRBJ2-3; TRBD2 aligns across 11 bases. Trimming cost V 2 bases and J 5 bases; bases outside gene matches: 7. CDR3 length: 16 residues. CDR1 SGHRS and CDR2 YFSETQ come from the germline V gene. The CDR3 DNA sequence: TGCGCCAGCAGCTTTCTACCGGGACTAGCGGAAGATACGCAGTATTTT. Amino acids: CASSFLPGLAEDTQYF.

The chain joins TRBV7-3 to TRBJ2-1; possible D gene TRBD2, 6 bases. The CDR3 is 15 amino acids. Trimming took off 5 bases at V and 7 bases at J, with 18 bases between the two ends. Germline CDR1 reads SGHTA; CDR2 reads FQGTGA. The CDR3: CASSGSGSFENEQFF. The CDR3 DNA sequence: TGTGCCAGCAGCGGGAGCGGGTCTTTCGAAAATGAGCAGTTCTTC.

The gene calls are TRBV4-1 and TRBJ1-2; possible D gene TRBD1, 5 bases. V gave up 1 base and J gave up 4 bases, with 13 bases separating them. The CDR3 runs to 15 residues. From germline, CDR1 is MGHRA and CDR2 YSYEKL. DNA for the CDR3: TGCGCCAGCAGCCAAGGCGTTGGGGGGACCTATGGCTACACCTTC. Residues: CASSQGVGGTYGYTF.

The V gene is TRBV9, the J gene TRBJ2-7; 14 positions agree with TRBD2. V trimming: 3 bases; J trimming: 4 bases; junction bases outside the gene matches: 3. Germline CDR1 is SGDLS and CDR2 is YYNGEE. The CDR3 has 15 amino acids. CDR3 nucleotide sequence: TGTGCCAGCAGCGCTGGGACTAGCGGGAGTTACGAGCAGTACTTC. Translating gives CASSAGTSGSYEQYF.

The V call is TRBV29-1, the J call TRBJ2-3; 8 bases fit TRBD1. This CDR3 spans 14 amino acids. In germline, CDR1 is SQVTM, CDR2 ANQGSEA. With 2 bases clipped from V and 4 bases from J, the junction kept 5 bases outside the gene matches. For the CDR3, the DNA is TGCAGCGTTGAACGGACAGGGTCTCCAGATACGCAGTATTTT. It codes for CSVERTGSPDTQYF.

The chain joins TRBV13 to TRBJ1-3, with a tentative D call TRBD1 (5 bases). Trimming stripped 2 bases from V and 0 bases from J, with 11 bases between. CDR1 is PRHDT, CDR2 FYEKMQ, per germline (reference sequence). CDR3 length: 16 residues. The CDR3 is CASSLKGLGSGNTIYF. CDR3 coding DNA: TGTGCCAGCAGCTTAAAGGGACTGGGCTCTGGAAACACCATATATTTT.

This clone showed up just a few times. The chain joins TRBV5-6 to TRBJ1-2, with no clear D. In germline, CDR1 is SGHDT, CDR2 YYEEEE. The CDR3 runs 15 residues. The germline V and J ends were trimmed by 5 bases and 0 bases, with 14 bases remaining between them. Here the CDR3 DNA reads TGTGCCAGCAGGTACGCCGGGTCAGCTAACTATGGCTACACCTTC. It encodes CASRYAGSANYGYTF.

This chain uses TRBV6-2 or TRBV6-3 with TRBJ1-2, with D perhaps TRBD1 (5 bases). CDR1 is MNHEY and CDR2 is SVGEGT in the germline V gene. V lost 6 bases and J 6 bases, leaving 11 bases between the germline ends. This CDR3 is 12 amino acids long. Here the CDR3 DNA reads TGTGCCAGCAGCCTCGAAGGGGATGGCTACACCTTC. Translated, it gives CASSLEGDGYTF.

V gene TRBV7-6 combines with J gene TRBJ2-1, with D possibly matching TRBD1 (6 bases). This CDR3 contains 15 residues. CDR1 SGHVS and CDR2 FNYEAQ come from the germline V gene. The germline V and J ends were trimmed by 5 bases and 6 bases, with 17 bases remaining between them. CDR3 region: CASSPLPDRANEQFF. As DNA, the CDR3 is TGTGCCAGCAGCCCTTTGCCGGACAGAGCCAATGAGCAGTTCTTC.

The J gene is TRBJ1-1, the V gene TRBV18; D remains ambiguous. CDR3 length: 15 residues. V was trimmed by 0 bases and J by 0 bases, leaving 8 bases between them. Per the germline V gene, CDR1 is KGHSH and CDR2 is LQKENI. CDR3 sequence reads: CASSPPRAMNTEAFF. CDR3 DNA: TGTGCCAGCTCACCACCGAGGGCGATGAACACTGAAGCTTTCTTT. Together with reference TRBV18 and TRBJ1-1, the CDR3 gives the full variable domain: NAGVMQNPRHLVRRRGQEARLRCSPMKGHSHVYWYRQLPEEGLKFMVYLQKENIIDESGMPKERFSAEFPKEGPSILRIQQVVRGDSAAYFCASSPPRAMNTEAFFGQGTRLTVV.

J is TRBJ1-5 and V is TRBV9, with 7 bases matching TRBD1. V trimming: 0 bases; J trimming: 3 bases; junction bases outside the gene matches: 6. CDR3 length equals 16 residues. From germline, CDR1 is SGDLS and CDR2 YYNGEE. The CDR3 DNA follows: TGTGCCAGCAGCGTAGGGTCAGGGGGTTTCAATCAGCCCCAGCATTTT. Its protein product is CASSVGSGGFNQPQHF.

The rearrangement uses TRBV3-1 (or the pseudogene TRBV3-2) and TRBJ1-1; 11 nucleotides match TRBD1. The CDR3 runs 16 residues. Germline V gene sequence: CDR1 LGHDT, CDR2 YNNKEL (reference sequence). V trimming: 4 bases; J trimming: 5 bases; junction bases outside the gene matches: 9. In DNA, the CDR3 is TGTGCCAGCAGCCCTTTACCAGGGACAGGGGGAACTGAAGCTTTCTTT. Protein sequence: CASSPLPGTGGTEAFF.

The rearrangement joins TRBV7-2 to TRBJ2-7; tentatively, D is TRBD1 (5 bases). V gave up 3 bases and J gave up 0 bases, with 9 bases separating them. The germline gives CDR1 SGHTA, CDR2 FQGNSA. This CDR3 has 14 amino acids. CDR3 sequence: CASSLGRASYEQYF. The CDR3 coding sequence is TGTGCCAGCAGCTTGGGCAGGGCCTCCTACGAGCAGTACTTC.

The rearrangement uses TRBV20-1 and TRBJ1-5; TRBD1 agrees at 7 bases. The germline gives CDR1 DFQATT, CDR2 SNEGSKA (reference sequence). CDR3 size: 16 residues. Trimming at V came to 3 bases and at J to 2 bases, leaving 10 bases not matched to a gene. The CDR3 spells CSASPFRGQGNQPQHF. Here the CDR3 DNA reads TGCAGTGCTAGTCCCTTTAGGGGGCAGGGCAATCAGCCCCAGCATTTT.

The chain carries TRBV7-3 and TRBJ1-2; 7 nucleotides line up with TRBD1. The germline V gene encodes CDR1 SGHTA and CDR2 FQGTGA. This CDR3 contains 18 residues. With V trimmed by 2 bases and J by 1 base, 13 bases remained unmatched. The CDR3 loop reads CASSLDSRGSAVNYGYTF. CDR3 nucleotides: TGTGCCAGCAGCTTAGATTCCAGGGGGTCCGCCGTTAACTATGGCTACACCTTC.